This entry lists 32 T cell receptor beta chains sequenced from one sample in a study of shared clonotypes between healthy human individuals. The method was immunoSEQ multiplex PCR; TCRdb's version includes in-frame clones alone and lacks a portion of them. This sample has under 600,000 clones; around 76% occur once, and the top ten carry around 13%. Sequencing used PBMCs. The receptors originated from a woman between 35 and 50 years old in good health. Some clones in this sample may be carry-over from other donors' samples.

In this sample, this clone turned up many times. Different DNA sequences within this sample yield the same CDR3. V and J are TRBV5-4 and TRBJ1-2; D is undetermined. Trimming took 0 bases from V and 8 from J, leaving 5 bases between them. Germline V gene sequence: CDR1 SGHNT, CDR2 YYREEE (reference sequence). The CDR3 sequence is 11 residues long. The chain's CDR3 is CASSLGGGYTF. CDR3 DNA: TGTGCCAGCAGCTTGGGTGGGGGCTACACCTTC.

The chain couples TRBV18 to TRBJ2-7, with 8 nucleotides matching TRBD1. V trimming: 3 bases; J trimming: 0 bases; junction bases outside the gene matches: 10. CDR1 and CDR2 from the germline V gene are KGHSH and LQKENI. The CDR3 is 17 residues long. The CDR3 nucleotides read TGTGCCAGCTCACCCCGGACAGGGTTTGACCTCTCCTACGAGCAGTACTTC. It translates to CASSPRTGFDLSYEQYF.

Remarks on this clone: A single base is all that separates this from a far larger clone, so a read error is likely. This same CDR3 is encoded by further DNA sequences in the sample. This chain uses TRBV30 with TRBJ1-3, with a weak D call TRBD1 (5 bases). Deletions cut 8 bases from V and 7 bases from J, with 18 bases between. The CDR3 sequence is 13 residues long. The germline gives CDR1 GTSNPN, CDR2 SVGIG (reference sequence). CDR3 bases: TGTGCCCAGGTGGGGGGATTTGGGAACACCATATATTTT. Protein: CAQVGGFGNTIYF.

V gene TRBV5-1 combines with J gene TRBJ2-7; TRBD2 aligns across 9 bases. The CDR3 length is 16 residues. The germline V gene has CDR1 SGHRS and CDR2 YFSETQ. After removal of 4 bases from V and 5 bases from J, the junction contained 13 bases not matched to a gene. CDR3 sequence: CASSPQTASSGNEQYF. The CDR3 coding sequence is TGCGCCAGCAGCCCCCAGACAGCCTCTAGCGGGAACGAGCAGTACTTC.

With respect to this clone: With a far larger clone one base away, a read error is the likely cause. V usage is TRBV6-5 and J usage is TRBJ1-1, with a tentative D call TRBD1 (6 bases). The CDR3 consists of 15 residues. Trimming removed 2 bases from V and 12 bases from J, with 22 bases in between. The V gene's germline CDR1 is MNHEY and CDR2 SVGAGI. CDR3 nucleotide sequence: TGTGCCAGCAGTTACCAGATTCAGGGGACGCTAAACACTTTCTTT. Protein: CASSYQIQGTLNTFF.

Written as DNA, the CDR3 is TGTGCCAGCAGCCTTAGCGGGAACCAGATTTACGAGCAGTACTTC. Translated, it gives CASSLSGNQIYEQYF. The chain combines TRBV28 with TRBJ2-7, with 8 bases aligning to TRBD2. The V gene end was trimmed by 6 bases and the J gene end by 4 bases; junction bases not matched to a gene: 11. Germline CDR1 MDHEN, CDR2 SYDVKM. CDR3 size: 15 residues.

The rearrangement joins TRBV7-9 to TRBJ2-1; 9 nucleotides align to TRBD1. The CDR3 is 15 residues long. Germline CDR1 SEHNR, CDR2 FQNEAQ (reference sequence). J was trimmed by 5 bases and V by 5 bases; bases with no gene match: 7. This CDR3 reads CASSTGQGMDNEQFF. In DNA form, the CDR3 reads TGTGCCAGCAGCACCGGACAGGGGATGGACAATGAGCAGTTCTTC.

The chain carries TRBV2 and TRBJ1-3; D is undetermined. The V end lost 2 bases, the J end lost 0 bases, and 5 bases lay between the germline ends. This CDR3 is built from 14 residues. Germline V gene sequence: CDR1 SNHLY, CDR2 FYNNEI. The CDR3 loop reads CASSEKHSGNTIYF. CDR3 bases: TGTGCCAGCAGTGAAAAGCACTCTGGAAACACCATATATTTT.

Comment on this clone: Other nucleotide sequences in the sample specify the same CDR3. The gene calls are TRBV6-5 and TRBJ1-1; D is unresolved. Germline V gene lookup returns CDR1 MNHEY and CDR2 SVGAGI. V was pared by 9 bases and J by 1 base, with 12 bases between. The CDR3 is 13 residues long. For the CDR3, the DNA is TGTGCCAGTAGAACCTCAGGGAACACTGAAGCTTTCTTT. Its protein product is CASRTSGNTEAFF.

The chain couples TRBV5-1 to TRBJ1-2; TRBD1 agrees at 12 bases. V lost 4 bases and J lost 6; bases outside the gene matches: 10. In germline, CDR1 is SGHRS, CDR2 YFSETQ. CDR3 size: 16 residues. CDR3 DNA sequence: TGCGCCAGCAGCCTAACCGGGACAGGGGGCGCCGATGGCTACACCTTC. Protein product: CASSLTGTGGADGYTF.

The chain employs TRBV7-2 and TRBJ2-7; the match to TRBD2 covers 9 bases. Germline assignment: CDR1 SGHTA and CDR2 FQGNSA. The V gene end was trimmed by 8 bases and the J gene end by 7 bases; junction bases not matched to a gene: 9. The CDR3 sequence is 13 residues long. Written as DNA, the CDR3 is TGTGCCAGCCAGCCGGGACTAGCTGGTGAGCAGTACTTC. As protein: CASQPGLAGEQYF.

The chain links TRBV14 to TRBJ2-1; 9 bases are a match to TRBD2. Trimming at V came to 3 bases and at J to 3 bases, leaving 9 bases not matched to a gene. Germline values: CDR1 SGHDN, CDR2 FVKESK. This CDR3 is built from 17 residues. CDR3 coding DNA: TGTGCCAGCAGCCACCGAGGACTAGCGCTACGCTACAATGAGCAGTTCTTC. This translates into CASSHRGLALRYNEQFF.

The gene calls are TRBV9 and TRBJ1-2; no firm D call. Germline V gene lookup returns CDR1 SGDLS and CDR2 YYNGEE. Trimming removed 0 bases at V and 8 bases at J, with 14 bases between. This CDR3 has 14 residues. The CDR3 region has the DNA TGTGCCAGCAGCGTAGAGGGAGCCCGCCTCGGCTACACCTTC. It yields the protein CASSVEGARLGYTF.

The chain carries TRBV7-9 and TRBJ2-1, with 9 bases matching TRBD1. CDR1 is SEHNR, CDR2 FQNEAQ, per germline (reference sequence). J was trimmed by 1 base and V by 5 bases; bases with no gene match: 0. This CDR3 has 14 amino acids. CDR3 residues: CASSGQGSYNEQFF. As DNA, the CDR3 is TGTGCCAGCAGCGGACAGGGGTCCTACAATGAGCAGTTCTTC.

The J gene is TRBJ1-1, the V gene TRBV29-1; perhaps TRBD1 as D (5 bases). The V end lost 4 bases, the J end lost 1 base, and 10 bases lay between the germline ends. CDR1 and CDR2 from the germline V gene are SQVTM and ANQGSEA. The CDR3 is 13 residues long. CDR3 DNA sequence: TGCAGCGTTGGAGGTGGGGCGAACACTGAAGCTTTCTTT. As protein: CSVGGGANTEAFF. The variable domain in full, with the rest retrieved from reference TRBV29-1 and TRBJ1-1, is SAVISQKPSRDICQRGTSLTIQCQVDSQVTMMFWYRQQPGQSLTLIATANQGSEATYESGFVIDKFPISRPNLTFSTLTVSNMSPEDSSIYLCSVGGGANTEAFFGQGTRLTVV.

At least ten counts were recorded for this clone. The chain uses TRBV5-1 and TRBJ1-2, with 12 bases matching TRBD1. CDR3 length: 15 residues. CDR1 and CDR2 (germline): SGHRS, YFSETQ. With 4 bases clipped from V and 9 bases from J, the junction kept 10 bases outside the gene matches. The CDR3 DNA follows: TGCGCCAGCAGCGCGGGCGGGACAGGGGGCGTTCGCTACACCTTC. Protein product: CASSAGGTGGVRYTF.

The chain employs TRBV9 and TRBJ2-1; D may match TRBD1 or TRBD2 (6 bases each). The CDR3 sequence is 14 residues long. Germline values: CDR1 SGDLS, CDR2 YYNGEE. The V end was cut by 4 bases, the J end by 2 bases, with 10 bases between. The CDR3 sequence: CASSRGRTYNEQFF. CDR3 DNA sequence: TGTGCCAGCAGCCGGGGGCGAACCTACAATGAGCAGTTCTTC.

There are a few counts of this clone. The V call is TRBV2, the J call TRBJ2-7, with a weak D call TRBD2 (5 bases). The V gene's germline CDR1 is SNHLY and CDR2 FYNNEI. This CDR3 spans 13 amino acids. V gave up 4 bases and J gave up 3 bases, with 10 bases separating them. CDR3 in DNA: TGTGCCAGCAGTGTTGAACTAGGCTACGAGCAGTACTTC. Translating gives CASSVELGYEQYF.

The rearrangement joins TRBV20-1 to TRBJ1-2; D is unresolved. The CDR3 length is 9 residues. V gave up 1 base and J gave up 11 bases, with 5 bases separating them. From germline, CDR1 is DFQATT and CDR2 SNEGSKA (reference sequence). CDR3 sequence: CSARGDYTF. The CDR3 DNA sequence: TGCAGTGCTAGAGGGGATTACACCTTC.

Ten or more counts support this clone. The rearrangement uses TRBV7-2 and TRBJ2-5, with D tentatively TRBD2 (5 bases). Per germline, CDR1 SGHTA and CDR2 FQGNSA. The CDR3 covers 14 residues. The V gene lost 4 bases and the J gene lost 5 bases, with 14 bases spanning the gap. The CDR3 sequence is CASSYFGRTETQYF. CDR3 coding DNA: TGTGCCAGCAGCTACTTCGGGCGGACTGAGACCCAGTACTTC.

J is TRBJ1-2 and V is TRBV5-6, with TRBD1 identical over 8 bases. Germline values: CDR1 SGHDT, CDR2 YYEEEE. J was trimmed by 6 bases and V by 1 base; bases with no gene match: 2. This CDR3 has 13 residues. CDR3 coding DNA: TGTGCCAGCAGCTTGTTACAGGGGGATGGCTACACCTTC. The encoded protein is CASSLLQGDGYTF.

The V gene is TRBV29-1, the J gene TRBJ1-1; 7 bases agree with TRBD1. V lost 2 bases and J lost 1; bases outside the gene matches: 4. The CDR3 totals 14 residues. In germline, CDR1 is SQVTM, CDR2 ANQGSEA. This CDR3 is CSVEPGTANTEAFF. CDR3 DNA sequence: TGCAGCGTTGAACCTGGGACAGCGAACACTGAAGCTTTCTTT.

A note on this clone: A far more abundant clone sits one base away, making this likely a read error. V is TRBV29-1 and J is TRBJ1-2; 7 bases agree with TRBD1. The ends lost 6 bases at V and 3 bases at J; junction bases unmatched: 13. Germline CDR1 is SQVTM and CDR2 is ANQGSEA. The CDR3 runs 15 residues. The chain's CDR3 is CSVPATGDVYYGYTF. CDR3 DNA: TGCAGCGTCCCTGCAACAGGGGACGTCTACTATGGCTACACCTTC.

The CDR3 DNA sequence: TGCAGCGTTGGACAGGGACAGGGGTATGGCTACACCTTC. It is translated as CSVGQGQGYGYTF. The genes are TRBV29-1 and TRBJ1-2; 10 nucleotides line up with TRBD1. Germline CDR1 is SQVTM and CDR2 is ANQGSEA. The CDR3 has 13 amino acids. Losses at the gene ends were 4 bases for V and 5 bases for J; bases not matched to a gene: 4.

The chain employs TRBV27 and TRBJ2-7; D is possibly TRBD1 (6 bases). The CDR3 runs to 12 residues. Germline CDR1 reads MNHEY; CDR2 reads SMNVEV (reference sequence). Trimming took 7 bases from V and 7 from J, leaving 14 bases between them. CDR3 nucleotide sequence: TGTGCCAGCATTGGGCCAGGGGTGGAGCAGTACTTC. It yields the protein CASIGPGVEQYF.

The chain recombines TRBV18 with TRBJ2-3; D perhaps matches TRBD1 (6 bases). Germline V lookup: CDR1 KGHSH, CDR2 LQKENI. CDR3 length equals 16 residues. The V end was cut by 3 bases, the J end by 0 bases, with 13 bases between. Written as DNA, the CDR3 is TGTGCCAGCTCACCCTTACAGGGTAGGAGCACAGATACGCAGTATTTT. Protein sequence: CASSPLQGRSTDTQYF.

The V gene is TRBV6-6, the J gene TRBJ2-7; the D gene is possibly TRBD1 (6 bases). Trimming took off 2 bases at V and 7 bases at J, with 12 bases between the two ends. CDR3 length equals 13 residues. Per the germline V gene, CDR1 is MNHNY and CDR2 is SVGAGI (reference sequence). The CDR3 coding sequence is TGTGCCAGCAGTTACGACCAGGGGCTGGAGCAGTACTTC. Translation: CASSYDQGLEQYF.

The chain links TRBV28 to TRBJ2-2; the match to TRBD1 covers 9 bases. Germline V gene data show CDR1 as MDHEN and CDR2 as SYDVKM. CDR3 length: 14 amino acids. Unmatched junction bases numbered 6, after V lost 10 bases and J lost 3 bases. DNA for the CDR3: TGTGCCACCCGAAGGGACAGGGACACCGGGGAGCTGTTTTTT. It encodes CATRRDRDTGELFF.

The chain joins TRBV19 to TRBJ2-3; D call uncertain. V shed 3 bases and J shed 1 base, with 8 bases lying between them. The CDR3 sequence is 14 residues long. Looked up from germline, CDR1 is LNHDA and CDR2 is SQIVND (reference sequence). The CDR3 coding sequence is TGTGCCAGTAGTATTACGTGGGGCACAGATACGCAGTATTTT. Amino acid sequence: CASSITWGTDTQYF.

V usage is TRBV28 and J usage is TRBJ1-5, with TRBD1 identical over 9 bases. Per the germline V gene, CDR1 is MDHEN and CDR2 is SYDVKM. V lost 3 bases, J lost 3 bases, and 6 bases stayed unmatched. The CDR3 is 16 residues long. The chain's CDR3 is CASSFGGTGPNQPQHF. CDR3 coding DNA: TGTGCCAGCAGTTTCGGCGGGACAGGGCCCAATCAGCCCCAGCATTTT.

V gene TRBV13 combines with J gene TRBJ2-6; no clear D. Trimming cost V 3 bases and J 0 bases, with 3 bases left between them. Germline V gene data show CDR1 as PRHDT and CDR2 as FYEKMQ (reference sequence). This CDR3 has 14 residues. CDR3 DNA sequence: TGTGCCAGCAGCTTTATCTCTGGGGCCAACGTCCTGACTTTC. The encoded protein is CASSFISGANVLTF.

This chain joins TRBV7-9 and TRBJ1-1; D ambiguous. CDR3 length: 13 amino acids. V dropped 6 bases and J dropped 1 base, with 9 bases sitting between them. CDR1 and CDR2 from the germline V gene are SEHNR and FQNEAQ (reference sequence). The CDR3 is CASSFTRNTEAFF. As DNA, the CDR3 is TGTGCCAGCAGTTTTACACGGAACACTGAAGCTTTCTTT.